The entry that follows covers one TCR beta chain sequence. The repertoire was sequenced with immunoSEQ multiplex PCR; TCRdb's copy has only in-frame clones and lacks some. The table records a few hundred thousand clones, approximately 87% of them present only once. The data derive from a study of blood T cell repertoires in COVID-19. Looking at the study overall: The cDNA or gDNA used as material had been derived from T cells, B-cell-depleted T cells, or PBMCs.

The V segment lost 4 bases and the J segment 6 bases; nucleotides outside the gene matches: 3. The CDR3 consists of 13 residues. Per germline, CDR1 SGHVS and CDR2 FNYEAQ. The receptor was derived from a woman in her forties or fifties with active or convalescent COVID-19. The sequencing sample was made of peripheral blood. V usage is TRBV7-6 and J usage is TRBJ2-1, with 7 bases matching TRBD1. Here the CDR3 reads CASSWQGVNEQFF. The CDR3 bases are TGTGCCAGCAGCTGGCAGGGGGTCAATGAGCAGTTCTTC.